A selection of T cell receptor beta chains follows, all from one sample in a study of naive and memory T cell subsets. TCRdb processed the 5' RACE reads anew with MiXCR; each CDR3 protein has one entry. The data contain over 45,000 distinct CDR3 sequences, over 6% of them singletons. These receptors originate from a female donor in good health. Both conserved end residues are part of each CDR3. The order of the fields is CDR3 protein, D gene, V gene. D genes are given only for firm matches.

cdr3_aa: CASSVGTEQYF; d_call: -; v_call: TRBV9
cdr3_aa: CASSQAGAATDTQYF; d_call: -; v_call: TRBV4-2
cdr3_aa: CASSRGQGDTEAFF; d_call: TRBD1; v_call: TRBV7-9
cdr3_aa: CSAWGFPNEKLFF; d_call: -; v_call: TRBV29-1
cdr3_aa: CASSPHVGNQPQHF; d_call: -; v_call: TRBV3-1
cdr3_aa: CASSYSGGGNTGELFF; d_call: -; v_call: TRBV6-6
cdr3_aa: CASSDTDRVAGANVLTF; d_call: TRBD1; v_call: TRBV2
cdr3_aa: CASSRDYGTAGNIQYF; d_call: -; v_call: TRBV4-3
cdr3_aa: CASSPGQGADKLFF; d_call: -; v_call: TRBV18
cdr3_aa: CSARDHKHTEAFF; d_call: -; v_call: TRBV20-1
cdr3_aa: CASRKMGASAEQYF; d_call: -; v_call: TRBV6-5
cdr3_aa: CASSQDRSHYGYTF; d_call: -; v_call: TRBV14
cdr3_aa: CASKGQGSITGELFF; d_call: TRBD1; v_call: TRBV2
cdr3_aa: CASSYSREGGEQFF; d_call: TRBD2; v_call: TRBV6-5
cdr3_aa: CASSQDDNTDTQYF; d_call: -; v_call: TRBV4-2
cdr3_aa: CASSLVRGRTEAFF; d_call: -; v_call: TRBV11-2
cdr3_aa: CASSPLAGGPYEQYF; d_call: TRBD2; v_call: TRBV11-2
cdr3_aa: CASSLRGGPGNQPQHF; d_call: -; v_call: TRBV12-3/TRBV12-4
cdr3_aa: CASSKGASYNEQFF; d_call: -; v_call: TRBV2
cdr3_aa: CASSSGQSYNEQFF; d_call: TRBD1; v_call: TRBV6-2/TRBV6-3
cdr3_aa: CASSPPSQAGANVLTF; d_call: -; v_call: TRBV18
cdr3_aa: CASSQAPVGVGNTIYF; d_call: -; v_call: TRBV4-3
cdr3_aa: CASSQDPGGRNTIYF; d_call: TRBD1; v_call: TRBV4-3
cdr3_aa: CASSAQGSGANVLTF; d_call: -; v_call: TRBV9
cdr3_aa: CSVNYSGGETQYF; d_call: TRBD2; v_call: TRBV29-1
cdr3_aa: CASRDGQGETQYF; d_call: TRBD1; v_call: TRBV2
cdr3_aa: CSAEAGSSLNEQFF; d_call: TRBD2; v_call: TRBV20-1
cdr3_aa: CAWNPGRTLYNSPLHF; d_call: -; v_call: TRBV30